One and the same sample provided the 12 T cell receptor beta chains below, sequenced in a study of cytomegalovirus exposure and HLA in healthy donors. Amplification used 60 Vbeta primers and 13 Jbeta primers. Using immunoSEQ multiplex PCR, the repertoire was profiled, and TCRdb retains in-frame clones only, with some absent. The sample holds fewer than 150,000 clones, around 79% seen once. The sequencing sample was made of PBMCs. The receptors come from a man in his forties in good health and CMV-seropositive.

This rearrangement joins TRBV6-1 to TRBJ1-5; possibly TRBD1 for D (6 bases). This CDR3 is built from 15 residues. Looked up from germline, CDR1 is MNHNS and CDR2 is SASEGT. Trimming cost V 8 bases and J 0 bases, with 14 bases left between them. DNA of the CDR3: TGTGCCAGCGATTACCGGGACACTAGCAATCAGCCCCAGCATTTT. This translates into CASDYRDTSNQPQHF.

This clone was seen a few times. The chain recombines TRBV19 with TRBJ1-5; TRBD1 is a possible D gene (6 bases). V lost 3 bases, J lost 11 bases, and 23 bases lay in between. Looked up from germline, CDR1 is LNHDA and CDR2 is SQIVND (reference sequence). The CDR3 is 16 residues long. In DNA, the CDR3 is TGTGCCAGTAGTATTATTTCAGGACAGAGGGGAATGGCCCAGCATTTT. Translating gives CASSIISGQRGMAQHF. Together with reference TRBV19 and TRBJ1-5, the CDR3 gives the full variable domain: DGGITQSPKYLFRKEGQNVTLSCEQNLNHDAMYWYRQDPGQGLRLIYYSQIVNDFQKGDIAEGYSVSREKKESFPLTVTSAQKNPTAFYLCASSIISGQRGMAQHFGDGTRLSIL.

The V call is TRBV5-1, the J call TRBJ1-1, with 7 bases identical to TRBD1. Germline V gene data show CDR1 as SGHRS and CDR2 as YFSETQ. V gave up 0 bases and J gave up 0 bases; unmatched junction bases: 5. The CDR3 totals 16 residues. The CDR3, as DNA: TGCGCCAGCAGCTTGGGGGGGGACAGTTTGAACACTGAAGCTTTCTTT. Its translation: CASSLGGDSLNTEAFF.

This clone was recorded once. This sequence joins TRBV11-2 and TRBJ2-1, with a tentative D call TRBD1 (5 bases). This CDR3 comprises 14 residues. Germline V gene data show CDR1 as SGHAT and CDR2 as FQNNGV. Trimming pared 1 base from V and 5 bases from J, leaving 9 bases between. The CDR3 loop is CASSLVSGHNEQFF. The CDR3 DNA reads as TGTGCCAGCAGCTTAGTATCAGGGCACAATGAGCAGTTCTTC. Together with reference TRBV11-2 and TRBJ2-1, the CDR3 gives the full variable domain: EAGVAQSPRYKIIEKRQSVAFWCNPISGHATLYWYQQILGQGPKLLIQFQNNGVVDDSQLPKDRFSAERLKGVDSTLKIQPAKLEDSAVYLCASSLVSGHNEQFFGPGTRLTVL.

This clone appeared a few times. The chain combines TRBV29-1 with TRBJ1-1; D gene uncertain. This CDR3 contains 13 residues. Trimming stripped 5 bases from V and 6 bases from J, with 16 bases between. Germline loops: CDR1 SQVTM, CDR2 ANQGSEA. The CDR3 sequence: CSVPGVGRAEAFF. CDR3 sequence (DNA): TGCAGCGTTCCGGGTGTGGGTCGGGCTGAAGCTTTCTTT.

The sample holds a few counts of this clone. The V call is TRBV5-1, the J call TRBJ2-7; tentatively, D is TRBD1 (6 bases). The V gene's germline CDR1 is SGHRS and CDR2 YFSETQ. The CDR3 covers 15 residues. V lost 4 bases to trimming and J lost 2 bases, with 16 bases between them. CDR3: CASSTRQASTYEQYF. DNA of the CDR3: TGCGCCAGCAGCACCAGACAGGCCAGTACCTACGAGCAGTACTTC.

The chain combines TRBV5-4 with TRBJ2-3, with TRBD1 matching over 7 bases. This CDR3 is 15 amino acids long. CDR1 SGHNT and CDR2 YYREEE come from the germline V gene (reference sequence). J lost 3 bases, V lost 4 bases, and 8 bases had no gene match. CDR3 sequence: CASSPQGKGTDTQYF. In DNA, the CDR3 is TGTGCCAGCAGCCCACAGGGGAAGGGGACAGATACGCAGTATTTT.

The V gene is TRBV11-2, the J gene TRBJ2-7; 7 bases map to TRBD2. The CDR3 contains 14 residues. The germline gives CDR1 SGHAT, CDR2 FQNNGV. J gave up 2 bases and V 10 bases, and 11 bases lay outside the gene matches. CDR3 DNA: TGTGCCACCCGACCTAGCGGCCTCACCTACGAGCAGTACTTC. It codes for CATRPSGLTYEQYF.

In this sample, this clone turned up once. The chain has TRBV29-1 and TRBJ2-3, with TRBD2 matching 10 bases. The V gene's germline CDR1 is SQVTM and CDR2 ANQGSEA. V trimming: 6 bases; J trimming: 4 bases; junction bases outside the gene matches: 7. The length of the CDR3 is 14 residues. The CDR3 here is CSVGTSAAPDTQYF. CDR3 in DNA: TGCAGCGTAGGGACTAGCGCGGCCCCAGATACGCAGTATTTT.

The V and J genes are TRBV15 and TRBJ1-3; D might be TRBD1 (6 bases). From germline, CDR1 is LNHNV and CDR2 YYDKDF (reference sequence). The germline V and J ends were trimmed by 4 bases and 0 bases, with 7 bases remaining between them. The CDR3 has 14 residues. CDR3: CATSKGGSGNTIYF. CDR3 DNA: TGTGCCACCAGCAAAGGGGGCTCTGGAAACACCATATATTTT.

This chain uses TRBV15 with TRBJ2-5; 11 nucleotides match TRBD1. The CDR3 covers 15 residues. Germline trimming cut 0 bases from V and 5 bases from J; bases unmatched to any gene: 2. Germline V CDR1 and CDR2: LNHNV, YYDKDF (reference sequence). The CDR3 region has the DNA TGTGCCACCAGCAGAGAAGGGACAGGGGGGGAGACCCAGTACTTC. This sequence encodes CATSREGTGGETQYF.

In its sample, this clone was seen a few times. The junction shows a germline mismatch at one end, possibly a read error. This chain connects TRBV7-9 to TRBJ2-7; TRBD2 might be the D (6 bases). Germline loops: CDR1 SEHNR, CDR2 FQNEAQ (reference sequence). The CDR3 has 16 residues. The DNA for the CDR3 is TGTTCCAGCAGCTTAGCGAGGGGAGGCCAGACCTACGAGCAGTACTTC. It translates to CSSSLARGGQTYEQYF. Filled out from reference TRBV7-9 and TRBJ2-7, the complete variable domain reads DTGVSQNPRHKITKRGQNVTFRCDPISEHNRLYWYRQTLGQGPEFLTYFQNEAQLEKSRLLSDRFSAERPKGSFSTLEIQRTEQGDSAMYLCSSSLARGGQTYEQYFGPGTRLTVT.